The TCR beta chain described here comes from a study of blood T cells in healthy people across ages. This clonotype was counted between two and nine times. Per germline, CDR1 MNHEY and CDR2 SMNVEV (reference sequence). The junction had 16 bases not matched to a gene; V was cut back by 4 bases and J by 8 bases. This CDR3 spans 17 amino acids. Next came a second PCR, run for about 6 to 12 cycles, which used a sample-barcoded 5' primer along with a J-beta primer mix. Each cDNA molecule carried a tag from a template-switch adaptor that contained 12 random nucleotides. TCRdb passed the 5' RACE reads through MiXCR, listing each CDR3 protein once. The data hold about 1.1 million distinct CDR3 sequences, with less than 45% observed a single time.

Sequencing input: blood. J is TRBJ2-1 and V is TRBV27; 8 bases fit TRBD2. The source is a young man in good health. The CDR3 DNA reads TGTGCCAGCAGTTCCAGAACGCGGGGGGCTAGGGACGATGAGCAGTTCTTC. Translated, it gives CASSSRTRGARDDEQFF.